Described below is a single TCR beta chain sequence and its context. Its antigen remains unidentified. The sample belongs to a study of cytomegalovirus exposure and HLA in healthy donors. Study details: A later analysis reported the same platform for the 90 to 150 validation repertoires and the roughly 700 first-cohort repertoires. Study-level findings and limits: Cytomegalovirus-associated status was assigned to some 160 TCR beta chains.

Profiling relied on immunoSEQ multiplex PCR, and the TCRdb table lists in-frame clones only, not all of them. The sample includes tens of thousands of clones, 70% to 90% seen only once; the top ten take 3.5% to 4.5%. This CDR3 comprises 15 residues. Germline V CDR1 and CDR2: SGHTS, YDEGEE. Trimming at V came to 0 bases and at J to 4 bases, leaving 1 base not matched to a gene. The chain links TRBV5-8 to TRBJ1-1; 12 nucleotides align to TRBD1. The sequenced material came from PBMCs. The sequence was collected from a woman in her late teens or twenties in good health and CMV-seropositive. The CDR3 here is CASSLGDRGRTEAFF. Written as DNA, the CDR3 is TGTGCCAGCAGCTTGGGGGACAGGGGGCGCACTGAAGCTTTCTTT.